Reported below is one T cell receptor beta chain. Antigen specificity is unknown. These data belong to a study of vaccination and CD4 T cells after COVID-19. Scientists ran DNA taken from cultured CD4+ T cells through the Oncomine TCR Beta short-read assay for sequencing. TCRdb fed the PCR reads into MiXCR, producing one record per CDR3 protein. The table shows approximately 6,000 distinct CDR3 sequences, with over 40% occurring only once. Indicated treatment: approximately nine-day PBMC culture with coronavirus spike peptide pools or control peptides (ViraFEST assay). Investigators obtained the unexposed donor's CD4+ T cells before the COVID-19 pandemic (2011-2018). Sequencing was carried out using CD4+ T cells from blood, cultured in vitro. The sequence derives from a human donor in good health.

CDR3 nucleotide sequence: TGCAGTGCTCCACCGGGACAGGGGGGGGGGAACACTGAAGCTTTCTTT. This codes for CSAPPGQGGGNTEAFF. V is TRBV20-1 and J is TRBJ1-1, with TRBD1 identical over 11 bases. With 5 bases clipped from V and 1 base from J, the junction kept 9 bases outside the gene matches. Germline loops: CDR1 DFQATT, CDR2 SNEGSKA (reference sequence). This CDR3 is 16 amino acids long.